What follows describes a single TCR beta chain. This clone has just a few counts. Its antigen target is currently unknown. The record has no base qualities; no much larger clone is one base away. Its CDR3 holds 14 amino acids, cysteine through phenylalanine. The read is trimmed to its CDR3 DNA, 42 bases read in frame from base 1. CDR1 LNHDA and CDR2 SQIVND were looked up in the germline V gene (reference sequence). V is trimmed back by 4 bases and J by 2 bases, and the junction contains 3 bases that no gene match accounts for. The trial excluded patients who had a history of autoimmune disease or were on systemic immunosuppression. Peripheral blood for TCR sequencing was collected from all dose cohorts at baseline, on cycle 4 day 1, and on cycle 7 day 1. Samples were obtained from an open-label, multicenter, first-in-human phase I dose-escalation trial of ivuxolimab. Adults with locally advanced or metastatic melanoma, renal cell carcinoma, hepatocellular carcinoma or head and neck squamous cell carcinoma were enrolled in the trial. CD4+ and CD8+ T cells were sorted separately from peripheral blood before TCR sequencing.

To sequence the TCRbeta CDR3 region, genomic DNA was isolated from the sorted cells. The immunoSEQ Assay was used to sequence the TCRbeta CDR3 regions. Sourced from immuneACCESS, this table was stored by TCRdb with only in-frame sequences that have V and J called. A share of the clones is absent; for the studies checked, an unresolved V gene accounts for under half, and the remainder has no known explanation. The sample table records about 68,000 clones; 80% to 90% of these occur just once. The ten biggest clones cover roughly 1.6% of the sample. This entry comes from a study of OX40 agonist ivuxolimab in advanced cancers. A note on the overall study: Ivuxolimab was a fully human IgG2 agonistic monoclonal antibody targeting the costimulatory receptor OX40 (CD134). Intravenous ivuxolimab was administered to patients every 2 weeks at six dose levels: 0.01, 0.1, 0.3, 1.5, 3 and 10 mg/kg. Of the approximately 54 patients in dose escalation, around 19 had hepatocellular carcinoma, some 15 had melanoma, 9 had renal cell carcinoma and 9 had head and neck cancer. In the dose-escalation cohort, 70% to 85% of patients were male, and the mean age was roughly 60 years, with a range of about 23 to 85. Patients were allowed to have had prior anti-PD-1, anti-PD-L1 or anti-CTLA-4 therapy, and around two fifths of the dose-escalation patients had been treated with checkpoint inhibitors. Partial responses occurred in three dose-escalation patients: two with cutaneous melanoma and one with hepatocellular carcinoma. The purpose of peripheral TCRbeta sequencing was to test whether ivuxolimab changed TCR sequence diversity and led to clonal T-cell expansion. The paper describes the monotherapy dose-escalation part (N = 52 patients) of the phase I trial of ivuxolimab.

Results the study describes overall, beyond this receptor: The antigen specificity of the peripheral T cells that underwent clonal expansion was not determined. After ivuxolimab, CD8+ T cells had more expanded clones than CD4+ T cells on average. In the 0.1-3.0 mg/kg groups, partial responders had among the lowest normalized peripheral clonal expansion, particularly in CD8+ T cells. Low levels of normalized T-cell clonal expansion were also seen in some nonresponding patients. At doses of 0.1 to 3.0 mg/kg, clonal expansion of both CD4+ and CD8+ blood T cells was observed from baseline to week 6.

This sequence was found in an adult with an advanced solid tumor such as melanoma, head and neck, liver or kidney cancer. The material was CD4+ or CD8+ T cells sorted from blood, obtained in a trial of the OX40 agonist ivuxolimab. The receptor chain draws on TRBV19 and TRBJ2-3; 7 bases in between match TRBD2. In nucleotides, the sequence is TGTGCCAGTAGTAGAAGCGGGAACACAGATACGCAGTATTTT. This encodes CASSRSGNTDTQYF.